Each of the 15 T cell receptor beta chains below was sequenced from the same sample in a study of blood T cell repertoires in COVID-19. Only in-frame clones appear in the TCRdb table, and some are missing; sequencing was by immunoSEQ multiplex PCR. The sample has 29,000 or so clones; roughly 80% are singletons. Sequencing input: peripheral blood. The receptor set was obtained from a woman in her sixties or seventies with acute or convalescent COVID-19.

This clone was picked up one time. The CDR3 DNA follows: TGTGCCAGCAGTTACCGGGGGGGCTATGGCTACACCTTC. Translating it yields CASSYRGGYGYTF. V is TRBV28 and J is TRBJ1-2; D possibly corresponds to TRBD1 (5 bases). CDR3 length: 13 amino acids. Trimming cost V 4 bases and J 4 bases, with 10 bases left between them. Per germline, CDR1 MDHEN and CDR2 SYDVKM.

Here the CDR3 DNA reads TGTGCCAGCAGCACGTGGACAGCAAGCTCCTACGAGCAGTACTTC. The encoded protein is CASSTWTASSYEQYF. The chain links TRBV28 to TRBJ2-7; D perhaps matches TRBD1 (6 bases). The CDR3 has 15 residues. Germline-derived CDR1 and CDR2 are MDHEN and SYDVKM. The V and J ends lost 6 bases and 0 bases respectively, with 15 bases between them.

The rearrangement joins TRBV7-9 to TRBJ2-1, with a weak D call TRBD1 (7 bases). Germline CDR1 is SEHNR and CDR2 is FQNEAQ (reference sequence). This CDR3 is 16 amino acids long. Trimming took 4 bases from V and 2 from J, leaving 15 bases between them. The CDR3 region has the DNA TGTGCCAGCAGCTCTGCGGGACAGCCGACCTACAATGAGCAGTTCTTC. Amino acids: CASSSAGQPTYNEQFF. Complete variable domain (other parts from reference TRBV7-9 and TRBJ2-1): DTGVSQNPRHKITKRGQNVTFRCDPISEHNRLYWYRQTLGQGPEFLTYFQNEAQLEKSRLLSDRFSAERPKGSFSTLEIQRTEQGDSAMYLCASSSAGQPTYNEQFFGPGTRLTVL.

V is TRBV5-1 and J is TRBJ1-1; TRBD1 matches at 9 bases. CDR1 SGHRS and CDR2 YFSETQ come from the germline V gene. The CDR3 is made up of 14 amino acids. The V segment lost 4 bases and the J segment 4 bases; nucleotides outside the gene matches: 5. CDR3 coding DNA: TGCGCCAGCAGCGTGACAGGGGGAGTCACTGAAGCTTTCTTT. This translates into CASSVTGGVTEAFF.

The chain carries TRBV6-6 and TRBJ1-2, with 9 bases fitting TRBD1. The CDR3 is made up of 17 amino acids. V lost 5 bases to trimming and J lost 8 bases; unmatched junction nucleotides: 18. CDR1 is MNHNY, CDR2 SVGAGI, per germline (reference sequence). DNA for the CDR3: TGTGCCAGCAGTCCCACCTCCACAGGGGGCGCCATCTTAGGCTACACCTTC. This codes for CASSPTSTGGAILGYTF.

V and J are TRBV5-1 and TRBJ2-2; 11 bases are shared with TRBD2. Unmatched junction bases numbered 5, after V lost 1 base and J lost 0 bases. The germline V gene encodes CDR1 SGHRS and CDR2 YFSETQ. CDR3 length equals 18 residues. The CDR3 DNA sequence: TGCGCCAGCAGCTTGACAGGGGGACTAGCGGCGAACACCGGGGAGCTGTTTTTT. Its translation: CASSLTGGLAANTGELFF.

The DNA for the CDR3 is TGTGCCAGCAGTTTCGCGGGGGTCGAGACCCAGTACTTC. It yields the protein CASSFAGVETQYF. This sequence joins TRBV27 and TRBJ2-5, with 7 bases aligning to TRBD2. This CDR3 region has 13 residues. The germline V gene encodes CDR1 MNHEY and CDR2 SMNVEV (reference sequence). Trimming removed 3 bases from V and 5 bases from J; junction bases left unmatched: 3.

The sample holds one count of this clone. The V call is TRBV7-9, the J call TRBJ2-1; a possible D gene is TRBD2 (6 bases). This CDR3 has 11 amino acids. Germline V gene lookup returns CDR1 SEHNR and CDR2 FQNEAQ (reference sequence). Trimming stripped 7 bases from V and 9 bases from J, with 10 bases between. The CDR3 DNA reads TGTGCCAGCAAACCGCGGGGTGAGCAGTTCTTC. Encoded protein: CASKPRGEQFF.

The chain joins TRBV27 to TRBJ2-1, with 8 bases identical to TRBD1. This CDR3 is 14 amino acids long. The trim removed 5 bases at V and 6 bases at J, leaving 6 bases unmatched. CDR1 MNHEY and CDR2 SMNVEV come from the germline V gene (reference sequence). CDR3 DNA: TGTGCCAGCAGTACCCCCGACAGGGGCAATGAGCAGTTCTTC. Its protein is CASSTPDRGNEQFF.

The genes are TRBV5-6 and TRBJ1-2; 10 bases are a match to TRBD1. The CDR3 runs 14 residues. With V trimmed by 4 bases and J by 2 bases, 2 bases remained unmatched. The germline gives CDR1 SGHDT, CDR2 YYEEEE. In DNA form, the CDR3 reads TGTGCCAGCAGCGCGGACAGGGGGAACTATGGCTACACCTTC. Its translation: CASSADRGNYGYTF.

In DNA, the CDR3 is TGTGCCAGCAGCGCCATGGACAGAGGCTCTGGAAACACCATATATTTT. It is translated as CASSAMDRGSGNTIYF. This chain links TRBV9 with TRBJ1-3; D is possibly TRBD1 (6 bases). Looked up from germline, CDR1 is SGDLS and CDR2 is YYNGEE. The CDR3 is 16 residues long. Trimming stripped 3 bases from V and 0 bases from J, with 13 bases between. Based on the CDR3 plus reference TRBV9 and TRBJ1-3, the full variable domain is DSGVTQTPKHLITATGQRVTLRCSPRSGDLSVYWYQQSLDQGLQFLIQYYNGEERAKGNILERFSAQQFPDLHSELNLSSLELGDSALYFCASSAMDRGSGNTIYFGEGSWLTVV.

The table lists this clone with many counts. The chain recombines TRBV29-1 with TRBJ2-6; perhaps TRBD2 as D (5 bases). The CDR3 is 15 amino acids. The V gene's germline CDR1 is SQVTM and CDR2 ANQGSEA. V shed 6 bases and J shed 0 bases, with 12 bases lying between them. The CDR3 protein is CSVPGLISGANVLTF. In DNA form, the CDR3 reads TGCAGCGTCCCCGGACTGATCTCTGGGGCCAACGTCCTGACTTTC.

This clone is medium-sized (0.01 to 0.1%) by share. The V call is TRBV28, the J call TRBJ2-7, with a weak D call TRBD1 (6 bases). CDR1 is MDHEN, CDR2 SYDVKM, per germline. V gave up 1 base and J gave up 0 bases, with 16 bases separating them. This CDR3 spans 17 amino acids. CDR3 nucleotide sequence: TGTGCCAGCAGTTTATCTCTCCGGGACATATCCTCCTACGAGCAGTACTTC. Its translation: CASSLSLRDISSYEQYF.

This rearrangement joins TRBV4-1 to TRBJ2-5; tentative D call: TRBD2 (6 bases). This CDR3 spans 13 amino acids. Germline-derived CDR1 and CDR2 are MGHRA and YSYEKL. With 5 bases removed from V and 4 bases from J, the gap between germline ends came to 11 bases. CDR3 sequence (DNA): TGCGCCAGCAGCGGAACTAGCCGAGAGACCCAGTACTTC. The encoded protein is CASSGTSRETQYF.

The genes are TRBV27 and TRBJ2-3; 10 bases are shared with TRBD2. This CDR3 is 14 amino acids long. V was clipped by 4 bases and J by 4 bases; unmatched bases: 2. CDR1 and CDR2 (germline): MNHEY, SMNVEV (reference sequence). The CDR3 sequence is CASSWLAGADTQYF. The DNA of the CDR3 is TGTGCCAGCAGTTGGCTAGCGGGAGCAGATACGCAGTATTTT.